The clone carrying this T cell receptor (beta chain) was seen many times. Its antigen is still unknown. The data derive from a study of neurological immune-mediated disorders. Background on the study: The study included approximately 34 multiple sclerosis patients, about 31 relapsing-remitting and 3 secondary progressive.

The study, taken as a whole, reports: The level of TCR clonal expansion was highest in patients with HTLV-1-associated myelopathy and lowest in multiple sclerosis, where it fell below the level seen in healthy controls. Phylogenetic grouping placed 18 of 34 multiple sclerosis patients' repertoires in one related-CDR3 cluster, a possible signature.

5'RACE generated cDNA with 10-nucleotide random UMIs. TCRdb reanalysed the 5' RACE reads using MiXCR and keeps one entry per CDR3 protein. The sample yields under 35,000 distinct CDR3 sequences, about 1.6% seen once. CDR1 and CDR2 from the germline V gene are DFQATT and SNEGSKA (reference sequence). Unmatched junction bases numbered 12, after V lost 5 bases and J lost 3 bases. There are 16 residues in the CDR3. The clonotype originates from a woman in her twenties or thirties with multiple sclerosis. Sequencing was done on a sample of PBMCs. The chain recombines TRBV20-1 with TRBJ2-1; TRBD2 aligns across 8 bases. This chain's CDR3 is CSAASDSGDFYNEQFF. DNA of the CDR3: TGCAGTGCTGCCAGCGATAGCGGGGATTTCTACAATGAGCAGTTCTTC.